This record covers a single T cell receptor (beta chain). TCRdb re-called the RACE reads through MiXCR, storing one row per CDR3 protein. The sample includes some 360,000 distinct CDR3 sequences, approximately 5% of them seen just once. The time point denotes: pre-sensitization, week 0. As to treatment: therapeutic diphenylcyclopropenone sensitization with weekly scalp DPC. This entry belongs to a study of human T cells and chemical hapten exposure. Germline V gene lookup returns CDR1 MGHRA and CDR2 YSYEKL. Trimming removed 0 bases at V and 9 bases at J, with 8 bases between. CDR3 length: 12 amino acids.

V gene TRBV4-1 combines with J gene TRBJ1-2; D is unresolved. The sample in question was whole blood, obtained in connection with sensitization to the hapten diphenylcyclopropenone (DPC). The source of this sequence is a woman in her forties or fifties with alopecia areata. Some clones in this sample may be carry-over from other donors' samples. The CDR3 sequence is CASSQEGLSYTF. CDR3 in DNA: TGCGCCAGCAGCCAAGAGGGCCTGAGCTACACCTTC.